The T cell receptor (beta chain) described here comes from a study of CD8 T cells in Susac syndrome. Findings and limits, study-wide: Acknowledgment was made by the study that its TCR sequencing and HLA analysis involved a relatively small number of individuals.

The ends lost 6 bases at V and 4 bases at J; junction bases unmatched: 10. Per germline, CDR1 MNHEY and CDR2 SVGAGI. The CDR3 runs to 15 residues. Remarks on this clonotype: Antigen: not known.

After extraction with the RNeasy kit, roughly 0.5 to 1 ug of the RNA was reverse transcribed using random hexamers. Amplification of TCR beta CDR3 was carried out by immunoSEQ multiplex PCR, which covered 54 Vbeta and 13 Jbeta segments. One entry per CDR3 protein, called by TCRdb with MiXCR from the immunoSEQ multiplex PCR reads. The data contain 160,000 or so distinct CDR3 sequences, approximately 95% of them seen just once; the ten biggest clones take up about 0.1%. The chain joins TRBV6-5 to TRBJ2-7; 9 bases align to TRBD1. The TCR comes from a human donor with multiple sclerosis. The sequenced sample was CD4+ T cells from PBMCs. The CDR3 loop is CASSLTGTGKYEQYF. The CDR3 DNA reads TGTGCCAGCAGCTTAACCGGGACAGGGAAGTACGAGCAGTACTTC.